This TCR beta chain was documented in a study of metastatic and nonmetastatic thyroid tumors. Study-level background: The study looked at repertoires side by side in blood and in tumor or nodule tissue from malignant and benign thyroid patients.

A remark on this clone: Its specificity is not known.

Study-wide points: TCR beta diversity was reportedly significantly higher in malignant thyroid tumors than benign nodules, in blood and tumor.

With MiXCR, TCRdb called clones anew from the PCR reads. The sample consists of around 18,000 clones, about 30% of them appearing once. Each patient came to thyroid surgery without any prior treatment (of any kind). Germline loops: CDR1 SNHLY, CDR2 FYNNEI. This CDR3 comprises 17 residues. The V and J ends lost 1 base and 2 bases, in that order; junction bases with no gene match: 7. The clonotype originates from a male donor with papillary thyroid cancer or a benign thyroid nodule (not recorded which). Some clones in this sample may be carry-over from other donors' samples. V is TRBV2 and J is TRBJ2-1; 8 nucleotides align to TRBD1. Sequencing was carried out using tumor tissue. CDR3 amino acids: CASSEDRTGSPYNEQFF. Written as DNA, the CDR3 is TGTGCCAGCAGTGAAGACCGGACAGGGTCCCCCTACAATGAGCAGTTCTTC.